Each of the 27 T cell receptor beta chains below was sequenced from the same sample in a study of shared clonotypes between healthy human individuals (dated by TCRdb to about 2020). Library generation was performed with the immunoSEQ multiplex PCR assay. Drawn from immuneACCESS, this table holds only the in-frame rearrangements with V and J called that TCRdb kept. Clones are partly lost; checked studies trace under half to an unresolved V gene and leave the rest unexplained. The sample contains some 2.3 million clones, over 90% of them found a single time. The ten largest account for around 0.4% of the sample. Sequenced material: naive CD4+ T cells from PBMCs. The cell subset or site label on this specimen signifies: CD45RA+ positively selected. The receptors shown here come from a man between 18 and 29 years old in good health. Some clones in this sample may be carry-over from other donors' samples.

This chain connects TRBV4-3 to TRBJ2-3, with D perhaps TRBD2 (6 bases). The V end lost 4 bases, the J end lost 6 bases, and 11 bases lay between the germline ends. Germline CDR1 and CDR2: LGHNA and YSLEER. The CDR3 runs 13 residues. The CDR3 loop is CASSPSARDTQYF. CDR3 nucleotides: TGCGCCAGCAGCCCTAGCGCGAGGGATACGCAGTATTTT.

The chain uses TRBV18 and TRBJ2-7; possibly TRBD1 for D (5 bases). This CDR3 region has 14 residues. Trimming pared 2 bases from V and 2 bases from J, leaving 10 bases between. CDR1 and CDR2 (germline): KGHSH, LQKENI. CDR3 region: CASSPSGNPYEQYF. As DNA, the CDR3 is TGTGCCAGCTCACCATCAGGGAACCCCTACGAGCAGTACTTC.

The rearrangement links TRBV5-6 to TRBJ2-5; D unclear. CDR3 size: 14 residues. V was pared by 0 bases and J by 5 bases, with 11 bases between. Per germline, CDR1 SGHDT and CDR2 YYEEEE. In DNA, the CDR3 is TGTGCCAGCAGCTTGGAGGGCACCTCGGAGACCCAGTACTTC. It encodes CASSLEGTSETQYF.

This chain joins TRBV28 and TRBJ1-2; D is unresolved. CDR1 is MDHEN, CDR2 SYDVKM, per germline. CDR3 length: 12 amino acids. Trimming stripped 2 bases from V and 7 bases from J, with 8 bases between. The CDR3 loop reads CASSLVGSGYTF. Written as DNA, the CDR3 is TGTGCCAGCAGTTTAGTCGGGAGTGGCTACACCTTC.

V and J are TRBV7-3 and TRBJ2-6, with TRBD1 matching over 12 bases. Germline CDR1 reads SGHTA; CDR2 reads FQGTGA. The CDR3 has 19 amino acids. Germline trimming cut 6 bases from V and 0 bases from J; bases unmatched to any gene: 9. The CDR3 sequence: CASSRWDRGRASGANVLTF. CDR3 in DNA: TGTGCCAGCAGTAGGTGGGACAGGGGGCGCGCCTCTGGGGCCAACGTCCTGACTTTC.

The chain couples TRBV4-2 to TRBJ2-7; D is uncertain. The CDR3 spans 14 residues. V was clipped by 4 bases and J by 0 bases, with 10 bases between them. The V gene's germline CDR1 is LGHNA and CDR2 YNFKEQ. The CDR3 DNA follows: TGTGCCAGCAGCCGGGCAGAAGGCTCCTACGAGCAGTACTTC. This translates into CASSRAEGSYEQYF.

A note on this clone: Other DNA sequences in the sample encode the same CDR3. The chain recombines TRBV7-9 with TRBJ2-1; D gene unclear. The CDR3 extends over 12 amino acids. CDR1 is SEHNR and CDR2 is FQNEAQ in the germline V gene (reference sequence). Deletions cut 1 base from V and 4 bases from J, with 2 bases between. CDR3 nucleotide sequence: TGTGCCAGCAGCTTAGTTTACAATGAGCAGTTCTTC. Its translation is CASSLVYNEQFF.

The rearrangement joins TRBV5-1 to TRBJ2-6; possibly TRBD2 for D (5 bases). This CDR3 has 17 amino acids. CDR1 SGHRS and CDR2 YFSETQ come from the germline V gene. Trimming removed 4 bases at V and 4 bases at J, with 18 bases between. CDR3 loop: CASSPGITGSGANVLTF. CDR3 in DNA: TGCGCCAGCAGCCCTGGGATAACGGGGTCCGGGGCCAACGTCCTGACTTTC. The full variable domain, its missing parts supplied by reference TRBV5-1 and TRBJ2-6, is KAGVTQTPRYLIKTRGQQVTLSCSPISGHRSVSWYQQTPGQGLQFLFEYFSETQRNKGNFPGRFSGRQFSNSRSEMNVSTLELGDSALYLCASSPGITGSGANVLTFGAGSRLTVL.

This clone was detected a few times. The chain links TRBV6-1 to TRBJ2-2; TRBD1 or TRBD2 may be the D gene (6 bases each). V was pared by 3 bases and J by 0 bases, with 14 bases between. CDR3 length: 17 amino acids. Germline loops: CDR1 MNHNS, CDR2 SASEGT. CDR3 in DNA: TGTGCCAGCAGTGACAACTCGGGGGCGCCGAACACCGGGGAGCTGTTTTTT. This codes for CASSDNSGAPNTGELFF.

This clone was recorded only once. The J gene is TRBJ1-4, the V gene TRBV30; D perhaps matches TRBD1 (6 bases). V was trimmed by 7 bases and J by 5 bases, leaving 23 bases between them. Germline values: CDR1 GTSNPN, CDR2 SVGIG (reference sequence). The CDR3 consists of 16 residues. The CDR3 reads CASSGQGIIWNEKLFF. The CDR3 DNA reads TGTGCCTCCAGCGGCCAGGGGATAATCTGGAATGAAAAACTGTTTTTT.

This clone was recorded once. The genes are TRBV28 and TRBJ2-3; D possibly corresponds to TRBD2 (6 bases). Trimming left V 7 bases short and J 2 bases short, with 19 bases between. This CDR3 has 16 amino acids. Germline V lookup: CDR1 MDHEN, CDR2 SYDVKM. The CDR3 protein is CASTRNRWGDTDTQYF. In DNA form, the CDR3 reads TGTGCCAGCACTCGGAATCGATGGGGGGACACAGATACGCAGTATTTT. Full variable domain (rest looked up from reference TRBV28 and TRBJ2-3): DVKVTQSSRYLVKRTGEKVFLECVQDMDHENMFWYRQDPGLGLRLIYFSYDVKMKEKGDIPEGYSVSREKKERFSLILESASTNQTSMYLCASTRNRWGDTDTQYFGPGTRLTVL.

V usage is TRBV5-1 and J usage is TRBJ2-3; the D is unclear. Germline V gene data show CDR1 as SGHRS and CDR2 as YFSETQ. The ends were cut back, 4 bases at V and 0 bases at J, with 12 bases in the middle. The CDR3 consists of 15 residues. The CDR3 nucleotides read TGCGCCAGCAGCCCCGCCCCCGTGAGCACAGATACGCAGTATTTT. This gives the protein CASSPAPVSTDTQYF.

The chain employs TRBV28 and TRBJ1-4; the D gene is possibly TRBD1 (5 bases). Trimming stripped 4 bases from V and 7 bases from J, with 13 bases between. The CDR3 extends over 14 amino acids. Germline V CDR1 and CDR2: MDHEN, SYDVKM. CDR3 protein: CASSSQAGGEKLFF. The CDR3, as DNA: TGTGCCAGCAGTTCACAGGCCGGGGGTGAAAAACTGTTTTTT.

The chain uses TRBV6-1 and TRBJ2-7; 8 positions match TRBD1. CDR1 is MNHNS, CDR2 SASEGT, per germline. The CDR3 sequence is 13 residues long. J gave up 6 bases and V 4 bases, and 5 bases lay outside the gene matches. The CDR3 sequence is CASSVGQGREQYF. The CDR3 DNA is TGTGCCAGCAGTGTCGGACAGGGACGCGAGCAGTACTTC.

The V gene is TRBV19, the J gene TRBJ2-5; 10 bases are shared with TRBD2. The length of the CDR3 is 14 residues. Germline CDR1 is LNHDA and CDR2 is SQIVND (reference sequence). The V and J ends lost 9 bases and 5 bases, in that order; junction bases with no gene match: 9. In DNA, the CDR3 is TGTGCCAGCCGACTAGCGGGCGGGGAGGAGACCCAGTACTTC. Protein sequence: CASRLAGGEETQYF.

Note on this clone: The same CDR3 arises from other DNA sequences in this sample as well. CDR3 DNA: TGTGCCAGCTCAGGCTCAACCTCTGGGGCCAACGTCCTGACTTTC. Translation gives CASSGSTSGANVLTF. The V and J genes are TRBV2 and TRBJ2-6, with D hard to call. Trimming cost V 8 bases and J 0 bases, with 11 bases left between them. The V gene's germline CDR1 is SNHLY and CDR2 FYNNEI. The CDR3 has 15 residues.

The chain uses TRBV7-9 and TRBJ2-1; 11 bases match TRBD1. V trimming: 4 bases; J trimming: 9 bases; junction bases outside the gene matches: 5. The CDR3 is 14 amino acids. Germline loops: CDR1 SEHNR, CDR2 FQNEAQ (reference sequence). The CDR3 loop reads CASSSRGQGGEQFF. The CDR3 bases are TGTGCCAGCAGCTCTAGGGGACAGGGGGGTGAGCAGTTCTTC.

This chain joins TRBV28 and TRBJ2-3; 8 nucleotides agree with TRBD1. After removal of 5 bases from V and 1 base from J, the junction contained 5 bases not matched to a gene. CDR3 length equals 15 residues. Germline-derived CDR1 and CDR2 are MDHEN and SYDVKM. CDR3 bases: TGTGCCAGCAGTGCAGGGGGCAGGGGCACAGATACGCAGTATTTT. Its translation: CASSAGGRGTDTQYF. Based on the CDR3 plus reference TRBV28 and TRBJ2-3, the full variable domain is DVKVTQSSRYLVKRTGEKVFLECVQDMDHENMFWYRQDPGLGLRLIYFSYDVKMKEKGDIPEGYSVSREKKERFSLILESASTNQTSMYLCASSAGGRGTDTQYFGPGTRLTVL.

The V and J genes are TRBV6-4 and TRBJ2-2; possible D gene TRBD1, 6 bases. Germline-derived CDR1 and CDR2 are MRHNA and SNTAGT. The length of the CDR3 is 16 residues. The V end was cut by 1 base, the J end by 4 bases, with 13 bases between. CDR3 in DNA: TGTGCCAGCAGTGACTGGACAGAAGACCCCACCGGGGAGCTGTTTTTT. It yields the protein CASSDWTEDPTGELFF.

The V gene is TRBV4-1, the J gene TRBJ2-5, with D possibly matching TRBD1 (6 bases). The J call may be wrong; the DNA end is better matched by TRBJ2-7. The CDR3 is 14 amino acids. In germline, CDR1 is MGHRA, CDR2 YSYEKL. DNA for the CDR3: TGCGCCAGCAGCCATTCCGGGACAACCTACGAGCAGTACTTC. Translated: CASSHSGTTYEQYF.

With respect to this clone: Other DNA sequences in this specimen translate into the identical CDR3. The rearrangement links TRBV5-4 to TRBJ2-3, with D hard to call. The CDR3 extends over 14 amino acids. Per germline, CDR1 SGHNT and CDR2 YYREEE (reference sequence). V dropped 0 bases and J dropped 1 base, with 6 bases sitting between them. In DNA form, the CDR3 reads TGTGCCAGCAGCTTGGGAAGGGGCACAGATACGCAGTATTTT. Its translation: CASSLGRGTDTQYF.

This clone was observed a single time. The identical CDR3 is also encoded by other nucleotide sequences in the sample. The V call is TRBV14, the J call TRBJ2-5; D not certain. V was cut by 3 bases and J by 3 bases, with 2 bases left in between. This CDR3 contains 11 residues. Germline assignment: CDR1 SGHDN and CDR2 FVKESK. The CDR3 here is CASSQEETQYF. As DNA, the CDR3 is TGTGCCAGCAGCCAGGAAGAGACCCAGTACTTC.

The chain recombines TRBV6-1 with TRBJ2-4, with 7 bases that match TRBD1. Losses at the gene ends were 10 bases for V and 15 bases for J; bases not matched to a gene: 21. This CDR3 has 14 amino acids. Looked up from germline, CDR1 is MNHNS and CDR2 is SASEGT. The CDR3 nucleotides read TGTGCCAACCCTGTGAACAGGGGTAGTGGGTGGTTGTACTTC. It yields the protein CANPVNRGSGWLYF.

The chain couples TRBV5-4 to TRBJ2-2; D perhaps matches TRBD2 (5 bases). CDR3 length: 15 amino acids. The germline V gene has CDR1 SGHNT and CDR2 YYREEE (reference sequence). Trimming stripped 0 bases from V and 2 bases from J, with 8 bases between. The CDR3 DNA follows: TGTGCCAGCAGCTTGGCCGGGATTAACACCGGGGAGCTGTTTTTT. This codes for CASSLAGINTGELFF.

This clone showed up just once. J is TRBJ1-1 and V is TRBV6-1; no clear D gene. With 0 bases removed from V and 1 base from J, the gap between germline ends came to 6 bases. CDR1 and CDR2 from the germline V gene are MNHNS and SASEGT. This CDR3 is built from 14 residues. CDR3 bases: TGTGCCAGCAGTGAAGCAAGGGAGAACACTGAAGCTTTCTTT. Translating it yields CASSEARENTEAFF.

V and J are TRBV7-3 and TRBJ2-1; D may be TRBD1 or TRBD2 (5 bases each). In germline, CDR1 is SGHTA, CDR2 FQGTGA. Trimming left V 6 bases short and J 0 bases short, with 12 bases between. The CDR3 consists of 15 residues. The CDR3 spells CASSPTRGSYNEQFF. CDR3 sequence (DNA): TGTGCCAGCAGTCCTACGAGGGGCTCCTACAATGAGCAGTTCTTC.

The chain links TRBV6-1 to TRBJ2-7; D call uncertain. With 4 bases removed from V and 1 base from J, the gap between germline ends came to 17 bases. The CDR3 is 16 amino acids. Germline V lookup: CDR1 MNHNS, CDR2 SASEGT. The CDR3 region has the DNA TGTGCCAGCAGTGCAAGAGTAGGAAGAGATTCCTACGAGCAGTACTTC. As protein: CASSARVGRDSYEQYF.